This record covers a single TCR beta chain. Germline V lookup: CDR1 MNHEY, CDR2 SVGEGT. The CDR3 is made up of 14 amino acids. V lost 5 bases to trimming and J lost 6 bases, with 13 bases between them. Study processing details: Using reference gene primer amplification, nucleated cell counts were estimated. Clones were sequenced by immunoSEQ multiplex PCR, and TCRdb holds only the in-frame ones, with some missing. The DNA gave D and trimming, while V, J and clone size come from that table. The table has some 460,000 clones, about 89% seen once. The entry originates in a study of blood T cell repertoires in COVID-19. Looking at the study overall: Sites in the United States, Italy and Spain provided acute and convalescent COVID-19 samples.

The receptor was derived from a woman aged 25 to 39 with acute or convalescent COVID-19. The V call is TRBV6-2 or TRBV6-3, the J call TRBJ1-4; unclear D gene. Sequenced input: peripheral blood. The chain's CDR3 is CASSPLGGHEKLFF. The CDR3 nucleotides are TGTGCCAGCAGTCCACTCGGTGGGCATGAAAAACTGTTTTTT.